This T cell receptor beta chain was recorded in a study of T cell repertoires in ileal Crohn's disease. Study in general: All patients had surgery for stricturing (roughly 61%) or penetrating (about 39%) disease. Thiopurines (around ten) or anti-TNF agents (more than 17) were given postoperatively to about half.

This CDR3 is built from 11 residues. V lost 6 bases and J 0 bases, leaving 2 bases between the germline ends. Germline V CDR1 and CDR2: WSHSY, SAAADI. Sequencing used immunoSEQ multiplex PCR; TCRdb keeps in-frame clones, though not all of them. This repertoire shows approximately 5,100 clones, approximately 85% found once; its top ten account for 9% to 10%. The study, taken as a whole, reports: High-frequency clones were more common in sorted CD8 than CD4 cells. All patients with clonality above 26.8% had endoscopic recurrence.

This clone was recorded once. Its antigen is as yet unknown. Sequenced sample: ileal tissue. The TCR comes from an adult with Crohn's disease. The V gene is TRBV10-2, the J gene TRBJ1-1; no reliable D call. As DNA, the CDR3 is TGCGCCAGCAGCATGAACACTGAAGCTTTCTTT. Encoded protein: CASSMNTEAFF.